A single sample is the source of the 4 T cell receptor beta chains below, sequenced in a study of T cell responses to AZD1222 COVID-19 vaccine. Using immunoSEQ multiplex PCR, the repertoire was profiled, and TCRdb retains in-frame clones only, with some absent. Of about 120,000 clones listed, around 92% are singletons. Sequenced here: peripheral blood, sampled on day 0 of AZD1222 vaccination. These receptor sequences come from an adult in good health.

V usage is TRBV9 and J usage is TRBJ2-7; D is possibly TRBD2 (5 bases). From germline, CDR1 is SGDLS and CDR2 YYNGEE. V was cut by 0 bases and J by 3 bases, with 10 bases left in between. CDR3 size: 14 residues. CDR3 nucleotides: TGTGCCAGCAGCGTAGGAGGGATGAACTACGAGCAGTACTTC. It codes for CASSVGGMNYEQYF.

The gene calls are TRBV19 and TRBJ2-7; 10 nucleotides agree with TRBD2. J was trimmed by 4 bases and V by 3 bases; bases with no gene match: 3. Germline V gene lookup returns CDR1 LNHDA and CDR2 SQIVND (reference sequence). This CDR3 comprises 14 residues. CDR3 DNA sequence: TGTGCCAGTAGTATGGCTAGCGGGAGTTACGAGCAGTACTTC. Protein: CASSMASGSYEQYF. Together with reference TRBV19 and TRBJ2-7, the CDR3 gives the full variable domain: DGGITQSPKYLFRKEGQNVTLSCEQNLNHDAMYWYRQDPGQGLRLIYYSQIVNDFQKGDIAEGYSVSREKKESFPLTVTSAQKNPTAFYLCASSMASGSYEQYFGPGTRLTVT.

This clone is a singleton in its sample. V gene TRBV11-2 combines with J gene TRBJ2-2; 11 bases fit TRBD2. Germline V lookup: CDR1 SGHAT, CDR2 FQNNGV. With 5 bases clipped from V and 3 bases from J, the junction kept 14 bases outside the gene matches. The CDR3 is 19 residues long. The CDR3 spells CASSPRQLAGVMDTGELFF. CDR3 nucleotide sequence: TGTGCCAGCAGCCCTAGGCAACTAGCGGGAGTTATGGACACCGGGGAGCTGTTTTTT.

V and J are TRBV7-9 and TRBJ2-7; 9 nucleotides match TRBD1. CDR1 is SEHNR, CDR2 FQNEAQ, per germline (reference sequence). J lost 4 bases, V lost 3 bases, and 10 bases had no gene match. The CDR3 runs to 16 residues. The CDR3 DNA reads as TGTGCCAGCAGCTTCCCCCTCGGGACAGGGACTTACGAGCAGTACTTC. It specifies CASSFPLGTGTYEQYF. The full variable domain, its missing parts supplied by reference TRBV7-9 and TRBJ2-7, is DTGVSQNPRHKITKRGQNVTFRCDPISEHNRLYWYRQTLGQGPEFLTYFQNEAQLEKSRLLSDRFSAERPKGSFSTLEIQRTEQGDSAMYLCASSFPLGTGTYEQYFGPGTRLTVT.